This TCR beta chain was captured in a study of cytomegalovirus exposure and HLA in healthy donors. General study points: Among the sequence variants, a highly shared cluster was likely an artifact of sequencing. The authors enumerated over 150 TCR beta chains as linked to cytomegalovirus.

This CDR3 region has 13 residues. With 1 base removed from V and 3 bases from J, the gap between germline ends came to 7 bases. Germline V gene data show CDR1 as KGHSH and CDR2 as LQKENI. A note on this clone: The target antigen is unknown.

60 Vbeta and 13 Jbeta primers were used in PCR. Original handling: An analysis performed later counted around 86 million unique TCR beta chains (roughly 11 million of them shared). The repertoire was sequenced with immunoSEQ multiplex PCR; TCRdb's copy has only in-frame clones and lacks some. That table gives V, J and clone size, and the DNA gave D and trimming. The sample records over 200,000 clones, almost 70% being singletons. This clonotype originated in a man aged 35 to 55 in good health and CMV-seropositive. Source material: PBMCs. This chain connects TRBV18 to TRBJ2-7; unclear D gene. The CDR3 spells CASSPLPLYEQYF. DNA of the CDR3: TGTGCCAGCTCACCACTCCCTCTCTACGAGCAGTACTTC.